Listed here are 28 T cell receptor beta chains from one sample, sequenced in a study of blood T cell repertoires in COVID-19. TCRdb's table, derived via immunoSEQ multiplex PCR, lists solely in-frame clones and lacks some. Among roughly 100,000 clones listed, roughly 81% were seen once. The sample comprised peripheral blood. The receptors come from a man between 35 and 55 years old with active or convalescent COVID-19.

Only one count was recorded for this clone. V usage is TRBV4-3 and J usage is TRBJ2-3; the match to TRBD1 covers 7 bases. CDR1 is LGHNA and CDR2 is YSLEER in the germline V gene. V lost 6 bases to trimming and J lost 4 bases; unmatched junction nucleotides: 22. CDR3 length equals 19 residues. CDR3 in amino acids: CASSPSIGTDSVWADTQYF. DNA for the CDR3: TGCGCCAGCAGTCCCTCGATCGGGACAGACAGTGTGTGGGCAGATACGCAGTATTTT.

The chain carries TRBV6-5 and TRBJ2-7; no reliable D call. V was cut by 7 bases and J by 2 bases, with 12 bases left in between. Germline V gene data show CDR1 as MNHEY and CDR2 as SVGAGI. CDR3 length: 13 residues. CDR3: CASKPHTTYEQYF. The CDR3 nucleotides are TGTGCCAGCAAGCCGCATACCACCTACGAGCAGTACTTC.

V and J are TRBV15 and TRBJ1-4, with a tentative D call TRBD1 (6 bases). Trimming cost V 4 bases and J 8 bases, with 17 bases left between them. CDR3 length: 15 amino acids. Germline V gene lookup returns CDR1 LNHNV and CDR2 YYDKDF (reference sequence). CDR3 sequence: CATSTGKQGSEKLFF. In nucleotides, the CDR3 is TGTGCCACCAGCACGGGAAAACAGGGCAGCGAAAAACTGTTTTTT.

This clone occurred a few times. This chain's CDR3 is CATSREKGANTEAFF. The CDR3 bases are TGTGCCACCAGCAGAGAAAAAGGGGCTAACACTGAAGCTTTCTTT. The chain joins TRBV15 to TRBJ1-1, with D possibly TRBD1 on 5 matching bases. This CDR3 has 15 residues. The V gene lost 0 bases and the J gene lost 2 bases, with 10 bases spanning the gap. The germline gives CDR1 LNHNV, CDR2 YYDKDF (reference sequence).

The chain uses TRBV6-6 and TRBJ1-1; TRBD1 matches 11 bases. Germline CDR1 and CDR2: MNHNY and SVGAGI (reference sequence). V gave up 4 bases and J gave up 4 bases; unmatched junction bases: 5. The CDR3 contains 15 residues. The CDR3 nucleotides are TGTGCCAGCAGTTCCCGCGGGACAGGGGGCACTGAAGCTTTCTTT. Protein sequence: CASSSRGTGGTEAFF.

The rearrangement joins TRBV9 to TRBJ2-6, with 7 bases aligning to TRBD1. Trimming took 4 bases from V and 2 from J; bases not matched to a gene: 9. The CDR3 sequence is 17 residues long. Germline V lookup: CDR1 SGDLS, CDR2 YYNGEE. The CDR3 DNA sequence: TGTGCCAGCAGCCCATTGACAGGGACGGCTGGGGCCAACGTCCTGACTTTC. Translating gives CASSPLTGTAGANVLTF.

This clone was found a few times. The CDR3 DNA is TGTGCCAGCAGCCAAGGCCCTAGCGGCGCGTATGAGACCCAGTACTTC. Amino acids: CASSQGPSGAYETQYF. V gene TRBV3-1 (or the pseudogene TRBV3-2) combines with J gene TRBJ2-5; TRBD2 matches 7 bases. The CDR3 has 16 amino acids. The germline gives CDR1 LGHDT, CDR2 YNNKEL (reference sequence). V gave up 1 base and J gave up 5 bases; unmatched junction bases: 10.

The chain links TRBV4-3 to TRBJ2-5, with D perhaps matching TRBD1 (6 bases). The CDR3 spans 13 residues. Trimming removed 2 bases at V and 5 bases at J, with 9 bases between. Looked up from germline, CDR1 is LGHNA and CDR2 is YSLEER. In nucleotides, the CDR3 is TGCGCCAGCAGCCAAACAGGGACGGAGACCCAGTACTTC. This sequence encodes CASSQTGTETQYF.

The rearrangement uses TRBV6-5 and TRBJ2-7; 8 positions agree with TRBD1. V lost 4 bases to trimming and J lost 0 bases; unmatched junction nucleotides: 8. The CDR3 contains 16 residues. The V gene's germline CDR1 is MNHEY and CDR2 SVGAGI. CDR3 nucleotides: TGTGCCAGCAGTTCAACCGGGACAGGTTTCTCCTACGAGCAGTACTTC. Its protein is CASSSTGTGFSYEQYF.

This clone came up once. The chain employs TRBV5-1 and TRBJ2-3; D is undetermined. The CDR3 extends over 14 amino acids. Germline values: CDR1 SGHRS, CDR2 YFSETQ. V lost 0 bases, J lost 1 base, and 6 bases lay in between. In nucleotides, the CDR3 is TGCGCCAGCAGCTTGGTGGCAGGCACAGATACGCAGTATTTT. Translated: CASSLVAGTDTQYF.

The chain links TRBV3-1 (or the pseudogene TRBV3-2) to TRBJ2-3; TRBD2 agrees at 9 bases. The CDR3 length is 17 residues. V shed 4 bases, J shed 3 bases, and the junction held 11 bases outside the gene matches. Germline assignment: CDR1 LGHDT and CDR2 YNNKEL (reference sequence). CDR3 region: CASSPFFAGGPTDTQYF. The CDR3 DNA reads TGTGCCAGCAGCCCCTTCTTTGCGGGGGGGCCGACAGATACGCAGTATTTT.

The J gene is TRBJ2-7, the V gene TRBV7-9; D may be TRBD1 (6 bases). Trimming took off 5 bases at V and 6 bases at J, with 11 bases between the two ends. Germline V gene sequence: CDR1 SEHNR, CDR2 FQNEAQ (reference sequence). The CDR3 covers 12 residues. CDR3 residues: CASSKDSPEQYF. The CDR3 DNA is TGTGCCAGCAGCAAGGACAGTCCCGAGCAGTACTTC. Using reference TRBV7-9 and TRBJ2-7 for the parts outside the CDR3, the full variable domain is DTGVSQNPRHKITKRGQNVTFRCDPISEHNRLYWYRQTLGQGPEFLTYFQNEAQLEKSRLLSDRFSAERPKGSFSTLEIQRTEQGDSAMYLCASSKDSPEQYFGPGTRLTVT.

This rearrangement joins TRBV5-1 to TRBJ2-7; TRBD1 aligns across 9 bases. The CDR3 extends over 18 amino acids. Trimming cost V 4 bases and J 5 bases; bases outside gene matches: 19. Germline CDR1 is SGHRS and CDR2 is YFSETQ. Written as DNA, the CDR3 is TGCGCCAGCAGCCTAAAGCCCCCGGGACAGGGCTTGTCCGACGAGCAGTACTTC. Its protein is CASSLKPPGQGLSDEQYF.

This sequence joins TRBV15 and TRBJ2-6; D not resolved. The CDR3 is 16 amino acids. Germline V gene lookup returns CDR1 LNHNV and CDR2 YYDKDF (reference sequence). V lost 1 base and J lost 1, with 8 bases in between. The CDR3 spells CATSRVPGSGANVLTF. The CDR3 coding sequence is TGTGCCACCAGCAGAGTACCCGGTTCTGGGGCCAACGTCCTGACTTTC.

This clone turned up a few times. The chain combines TRBV19 with TRBJ2-6; possible D gene TRBD1, 6 bases. With 5 bases removed from V and 4 bases from J, the gap between germline ends came to 15 bases. This CDR3 has 16 amino acids. From germline, CDR1 is LNHDA and CDR2 SQIVND (reference sequence). CDR3 coding DNA: TGTGCCAGTAGTCCGCCTTGGGGGCGAGGGGCCAACGTCCTGACTTTC. This gives the protein CASSPPWGRGANVLTF.

The chain couples TRBV7-3 to TRBJ2-5; a possible D gene is TRBD2 (6 bases). Germline V gene lookup returns CDR1 SGHTA and CDR2 FQGTGA. V was trimmed by 0 bases and J by 4 bases, leaving 15 bases between them. The CDR3 has 16 amino acids. The CDR3 spells CASSLTSSGSRETQYF. The CDR3, as DNA: TGTGCCAGCAGCTTAACGTCCTCCGGGAGCCGAGAGACCCAGTACTTC.

V gene TRBV19 combines with J gene TRBJ1-5; no clear D gene. Trimming took off 3 bases at V and 0 bases at J, with 6 bases between the two ends. The CDR3 extends over 14 amino acids. The germline gives CDR1 LNHDA, CDR2 SQIVND (reference sequence). CDR3 coding DNA: TGTGCCAGTAGTATTGGGCGTAGCAATCAGCCCCAGCATTTT. Protein: CASSIGRSNQPQHF.

V gene TRBV4-1 combines with J gene TRBJ1-1; 7 nucleotides agree with TRBD1. Germline lookup yields CDR1 MGHRA and CDR2 YSYEKL. This CDR3 spans 15 amino acids. V gave up 1 base and J gave up 3 bases; unmatched junction bases: 5. CDR3 bases: TGCGCCAGCAGCCAAGGAGGGGGCCCCCACACTGAAGCTTTCTTT. Amino acids: CASSQGGGPHTEAFF.

V is TRBV5-1 and J is TRBJ2-2; 11 positions agree with TRBD2. Germline CDR1 reads SGHRS; CDR2 reads YFSETQ. Germline trimming cut 2 bases from V and 3 bases from J; bases unmatched to any gene: 9. The CDR3 is 18 residues long. CDR3 in amino acids: CASSFGTSGFRDTGELFF. The DNA of the CDR3 is TGCGCCAGCAGCTTCGGGACTAGCGGTTTTCGGGACACCGGGGAGCTGTTTTTT. The full variable domain, completed using reference TRBV5-1 and TRBJ2-2, is KAGVTQTPRYLIKTRGQQVTLSCSPISGHRSVSWYQQTPGQGLQFLFEYFSETQRNKGNFPGRFSGRQFSNSRSEMNVSTLELGDSALYLCASSFGTSGFRDTGELFFGEGSRLTVL.

V is TRBV11-2 and J is TRBJ2-7; TRBD1 agrees at 7 bases. CDR1 is SGHAT and CDR2 is FQNNGV in the germline V gene. The CDR3 runs to 13 residues. V lost 5 bases, J lost 13 bases, and 14 bases stayed unmatched. CDR3 in DNA: TGTGCCAGCAGCAGAGGGGGCGTCGGGGACCAATACTTC. It codes for CASSRGGVGDQYF.

J is TRBJ1-4 and V is TRBV4-3, with 8 bases identical to TRBD1. This CDR3 spans 19 amino acids. In germline, CDR1 is LGHNA, CDR2 YSLEER. J gave up 1 base and V 0 bases, and 10 bases lay outside the gene matches. The CDR3 loop is CASSQERFRGRGTNEKLFF. CDR3 bases: TGCGCCAGCAGCCAAGAAAGGTTCAGGGGGCGCGGAACTAATGAAAAACTGTTTTTT.

The chain recombines TRBV7-8 with TRBJ1-5; D gene unclear. Trimming took off 5 bases at V and 4 bases at J, with 6 bases between the two ends. Germline CDR1 is SGHVS and CDR2 is FQNEAQ. The CDR3 spans 12 residues. This chain's CDR3 is CASSPTNQPQHF. DNA for the CDR3: TGTGCCAGCAGCCCCACAAATCAGCCCCAGCATTTT.

J is TRBJ1-6 and V is TRBV3-1 (or the pseudogene TRBV3-2); D is unclear. The ends were cut back, 6 bases at V and 4 bases at J, with 16 bases in the middle. Looked up from germline, CDR1 is LGHDT and CDR2 is YNNKEL (reference sequence). The CDR3 has 16 amino acids. The CDR3 DNA reads TGTGCCAGCAGAACCGGACTTGAGGGTTATAATTCACCCCTCCACTTT. Encoded protein: CASRTGLEGYNSPLHF.

The chain employs TRBV9 and TRBJ1-2; possibly TRBD1 for D (6 bases). Germline-derived CDR1 and CDR2 are SGDLS and YYNGEE. The V gene lost 0 bases and the J gene lost 6 bases, with 12 bases spanning the gap. The CDR3 loop spans 14 amino acids. The CDR3 sequence: CASSVVGGPDGYTF. In nucleotides, the CDR3 is TGTGCCAGCAGCGTAGTCGGGGGGCCGGATGGCTACACCTTC.

The J gene is TRBJ1-2, the V gene TRBV4-3, with 7 positions matching TRBD1. This CDR3 is 16 amino acids long. Per the germline V gene, CDR1 is LGHNA and CDR2 is YSLEER. Trimming at V came to 4 bases and at J to 4 bases, leaving 12 bases not matched to a gene. CDR3 amino acids: CASSLSAGTELYGYTF. In nucleotides, the CDR3 is TGCGCCAGCAGCCTATCCGCGGGGACAGAGCTCTATGGCTACACCTTC.

This rearrangement joins TRBV21-1 to TRBJ1-2. TRBV21-1 is a pseudogene. CDR3 length: 13 residues. The CDR3 DNA reads TGTGCCAGCAGCAAAGATGGTCGGTATGGCTACACCTTC. Translating gives CASSKDGRYGYTF.

The chain combines TRBV7-2 with TRBJ1-3; D perhaps matches TRBD1 (6 bases). V was pared by 5 bases and J by 2 bases, with 13 bases between. The germline V gene encodes CDR1 SGHTA and CDR2 FQGNSA. This CDR3 is 15 amino acids long. CDR3 in amino acids: CASSPRTVTGNTIYF. The DNA for the CDR3 is TGTGCCAGCAGCCCCCGGACAGTTACTGGAAACACCATATATTTT.

The V call is TRBV6-5, the J call TRBJ1-6; a weak D match, TRBD1 (6 bases). Trimming pared 0 bases from V and 5 bases from J, leaving 8 bases between. CDR1 and CDR2 (germline): MNHEY, SVGAGI. CDR3 length equals 15 residues. The CDR3 DNA reads as TGTGCCAGCAGTTACTCTGGACAGAATAATTCACCCCTCCACTTT. Encoded protein: CASSYSGQNNSPLHF.